Included here is one T cell receptor (beta chain) sequence, with context. Flow cytometry had shown expanded CD8+CD57+ cells in the patients chosen for sequencing. Receipt of therapy had not occurred in any patient by the time of blood sampling. TCR beta VDJ and CDR3 profiles were obtained from a genomic DNA template. TCRdb reprocessed the reads via MiXCR and lists one record per CDR3 protein. The repertoire holds 220,000 or so distinct CDR3 sequences, with about 60% as singletons. The record originates from a study of CD8+CD57+ T cells in acquired aplastic anemia. This receptor was obtained from a human donor with aplastic anemia. The specimen sequenced was sorted CD4+, CD8+, or CD8+CD57+ T cells (not recorded which) from PBMCs.

The CDR3 DNA is TGTGCCAGTAGTATAAGGCAGGGGGCTGGCTACGAGCAGTACTTC. It translates to CASSIRQGAGYEQYF. The rearrangement uses TRBV19 and TRBJ2-7, with TRBD1 matching over 8 bases. There are 15 residues in the CDR3. Germline CDR1 is LNHDA and CDR2 is SQIVND (reference sequence). J lost 3 bases, V lost 2 bases, and 6 bases had no gene match.